This is a list of T cell receptor beta chains from one sample in a study of cytomegalovirus exposure and HLA in healthy donors. Profiled with immunoSEQ multiplex PCR; TCRdb holds only in-frame clones, not every one. Seen here are approximately 120,000 clones, roughly 74% observed once, and the top ten hold around 3.6%. What was sequenced was PBMCs. Every receptor here comes from a man aged 35 to 55 in good health and CMV-seronegative. The CDR3 runs from the conserved cysteine through the conserved F or W. The D gene is left open where the match is weak. Some rows mark clone size as missing; the rest say once, few, many or name a class of expanded clone.

d_gene: TRBD1
j_gene: TRBJ1-5
abundance: NA
v_gene: TRBV7-2
CDR3aa: CASSPQGNQPQHF
CDR3nt: TGTGCCAGCAGCCCACAGGGGAATCAGCCCCAGCATTTT

d_gene: NA
j_gene: TRBJ1-2
abundance: NA
v_gene: TRBV4-1
CDR3aa: CASSHTSGNNYGYTF
CDR3nt: TGCGCCAGCAGCCATACGTCGGGAAATAACTATGGCTACACCTTC

d_gene: NA
j_gene: TRBJ2-3
abundance: NA
v_gene: TRBV27
CDR3aa: CASSFGGDTQYF
CDR3nt: TGTGCCAGCAGCTTCGGGGGAGATACGCAGTATTTT

d_gene: NA
j_gene: TRBJ1-1
abundance: NA
v_gene: TRBV6-1
CDR3aa: CASSDPLGAFF
CDR3nt: TGTGCCAGCAGTGATCCGCTAGGAGCTTTCTTT

d_gene: TRBD1
j_gene: TRBJ2-7
abundance: NA
v_gene: TRBV9
CDR3aa: CASSDGQGALVEQYF
CDR3nt: TGTGCCAGCAGCGATGGACAGGGGGCCCTAGTTGAGCAGTACTTC

d_gene: NA
j_gene: TRBJ2-7
abundance: NA
v_gene: TRBV30
CDR3aa: CAWSVPEGNEQYF
CDR3nt: TGTGCCTGGAGTGTACCGGAGGGTAACGAGCAGTACTTC

d_gene: TRBD2
j_gene: TRBJ2-3
abundance: NA
v_gene: TRBV4-3
CDR3aa: CASSQDWVAGGGTDTQYF
CDR3nt: TGCGCCAGCAGCCAAGACTGGGTAGCGGGGGGAGGCACAGATACGCAGTATTTT

d_gene: NA
j_gene: TRBJ2-7
abundance: NA
v_gene: TRBV7-6
CDR3aa: CASSPHGRGNQPYEQYF
CDR3nt: TGTGCCAGCAGCCCCCATGGTAGGGGAAATCAACCCTACGAGCAGTACTTC

d_gene: NA
j_gene: TRBJ2-2
abundance: NA
v_gene: TRBV6-4
CDR3aa: CASSPGEGSTGELFF
CDR3nt: TGTGCCAGCAGCCCAGGGGAGGGGAGCACCGGGGAGCTGTTTTTT

d_gene: NA
j_gene: TRBJ2-7
abundance: NA
v_gene: TRBV27
CDR3aa: CASSGGFGLSYEQYF
CDR3nt: TGTGCCAGTTCAGGGGGGTTCGGTCTTTCCTACGAGCAGTACTTC

d_gene: TRBD1
j_gene: TRBJ1-6
abundance: NA
v_gene: TRBV5-1
CDR3aa: CASSLAPTGVNSPLHF
CDR3nt: TGCGCCAGCAGCCTAGCCCCGACAGGGGTTAATTCACCCCTCCACTTT

d_gene: NA
j_gene: TRBJ1-2
abundance: NA
v_gene: TRBV9
CDR3aa: CASSLSRGYSYTF
CDR3nt: TGTGCCAGCAGCCTCTCGAGGGGGTATAGCTACACCTTC

d_gene: TRBD2
j_gene: TRBJ2-4
abundance: NA
v_gene: TRBV6-5
CDR3aa: CASTPYLAGGNIQYF
CDR3nt: TGTGCCAGCACGCCCTATCTGGCGGGAGGAAACATTCAGTACTTC

d_gene: TRBD1
j_gene: TRBJ2-6
abundance: NA
v_gene: TRBV7-9
CDR3aa: CASSSKDRQVSGANVLTF
CDR3nt: TGTGCCAGCAGCTCTAAGGACAGGCAGGTCTCTGGGGCCAACGTCCTGACTTTC

d_gene: TRBD1
j_gene: TRBJ1-1
abundance: NA
v_gene: TRBV9
CDR3aa: CASSGTGGTEAFF
CDR3nt: TGTGCCAGCAGCGGGACAGGGGGAACTGAAGCTTTCTTT

d_gene: NA
j_gene: TRBJ1-1
abundance: once
v_gene: TRBV5-1
CDR3aa: CASSHVQGDTEAFF
CDR3nt: TGCGCCAGCAGCCATGTACAGGGAGACACTGAAGCTTTCTTT

d_gene: NA
j_gene: TRBJ1-4
abundance: NA
v_gene: TRBV9
CDR3aa: CASSIVFATNEKLFF
CDR3nt: TGTGCCAGCAGCATCGTCTTTGCAACTAATGAAAAACTGTTTTTT

d_gene: NA
j_gene: TRBJ2-7
abundance: NA
v_gene: TRBV14
CDR3aa: CASSQRTGAYEQYF
CDR3nt: TGTGCCAGCAGCCAACGAACGGGAGCCTACGAGCAGTACTTC

d_gene: TRBD1
j_gene: TRBJ2-7
abundance: NA
v_gene: TRBV25-1
CDR3aa: CASTGQGKYEQYF
CDR3nt: TGTGCCAGCACTGGACAGGGTAAATACGAGCAGTACTTC

d_gene: TRBD1
j_gene: TRBJ2-7
abundance: NA
v_gene: TRBV11-1
CDR3aa: CASSSQGMSYEQYF
CDR3nt: TGTGCCAGCAGCTCACAGGGGATGAGCTACGAGCAGTACTTC

d_gene: TRBD1
j_gene: TRBJ2-3
abundance: NA
v_gene: TRBV7-2
CDR3aa: CASSTRTGGADTQYF
CDR3nt: TGTGCCAGCAGCACTCGGACAGGGGGCGCAGATACGCAGTATTTT

d_gene: NA
j_gene: TRBJ1-2
abundance: NA
v_gene: TRBV9
CDR3aa: CASSIGLGGFYGYTF
CDR3nt: TGTGCCAGCAGCATCGGACTTGGAGGTTTCTATGGCTACACCTTC

d_gene: TRBD1
j_gene: TRBJ1-4
abundance: NA
v_gene: TRBV2
CDR3aa: CASSGTGEGEKLFF
CDR3nt: TGTGCCAGCAGTGGGACAGGGGAAGGTGAAAAACTGTTTTTT

d_gene: NA
j_gene: TRBJ1-1
abundance: NA
v_gene: TRBV6-5
CDR3aa: CASKAGKGVAFF
CDR3nt: TGTGCCAGCAAGGCGGGGAAGGGTGTAGCTTTCTTT

d_gene: NA
j_gene: TRBJ1-5
abundance: few
v_gene: TRBV2
CDR3aa: CASKVREGYSNQPQHF
CDR3nt: TGTGCCAGCAAAGTCAGGGAAGGATATAGCAATCAGCCCCAGCATTTT

d_gene: TRBD1
j_gene: TRBJ2-7
abundance: NA
v_gene: TRBV27
CDR3aa: CASSSSSAGTGPSSYEQYF
CDR3nt: TGTGCCAGCAGTTCCTCCTCCGCCGGGACAGGACCCAGCTCCTACGAGCAGTACTTC

d_gene: TRBD1
j_gene: TRBJ1-1
abundance: NA
v_gene: TRBV10-3
CDR3aa: CAIRTGLTAEAFF
CDR3nt: TGTGCCATCAGGACAGGGTTGACGGCTGAAGCTTTCTTT

d_gene: TRBD2
j_gene: TRBJ2-1
abundance: NA
v_gene: TRBV7-8
CDR3aa: CASSFVGLASVSYNEQFF
CDR3nt: TGTGCCAGCAGCTTTGTGGGACTAGCGAGTGTCTCCTACAATGAGCAGTTCTTC

d_gene: TRBD1
j_gene: TRBJ1-4
abundance: NA
v_gene: TRBV6-5
CDR3aa: CASTRSDRGGEKLFF
CDR3nt: TGTGCCAGCACTCGCTCGGACAGGGGAGGGGAAAAACTGTTTTTT

d_gene: NA
j_gene: TRBJ2-7
abundance: NA
v_gene: TRBV19
CDR3aa: CASSIDIGRGGEQYF
CDR3nt: TGTGCCAGTAGTATAGATATCGGGCGAGGGGGCGAGCAGTACTTC

d_gene: TRBD2
j_gene: TRBJ2-1
abundance: NA
v_gene: TRBV5-1
CDR3aa: CASSFIAGTYNEQFF
CDR3nt: TGCGCCAGCAGCTTTATAGCGGGGACCTACAATGAGCAGTTCTTC

d_gene: NA
j_gene: TRBJ2-3
abundance: NA
v_gene: TRBV2
CDR3aa: CASSETGGTDTQYF
CDR3nt: TGTGCCAGCAGTGAAACGGGTGGCACAGATACGCAGTATTTT

d_gene: NA
j_gene: TRBJ2-7
abundance: NA
v_gene: TRBV19
CDR3aa: CASSKVGETYEQYF
CDR3nt: TGTGCCAGTAGTAAGGTCGGGGAAACCTACGAGCAGTACTTC

d_gene: NA
j_gene: TRBJ2-1
abundance: few
v_gene: TRBV6-5
CDR3aa: CASSLTGRNEQFF
CDR3nt: TGTGCCAGCAGTTTGACAGGGAGGAATGAGCAGTTCTTC

d_gene: NA
j_gene: TRBJ2-1
abundance: few
v_gene: TRBV7-2
CDR3aa: CASSLSHGNEQFF
CDR3nt: TGTGCCAGCAGCTTGAGCCACGGCAATGAGCAGTTCTTC

d_gene: NA
j_gene: TRBJ2-7
abundance: NA
v_gene: TRBV11-2
CDR3aa: CASSLGQVSYEQYF
CDR3nt: TGTGCCAGCAGCTTAGGACAGGTTTCCTACGAGCAGTACTTC

d_gene: NA
j_gene: TRBJ1-5
abundance: NA
v_gene: TRBV6-6
CDR3aa: CASSGGAATYQPQHF
CDR3nt: TGTGCCAGCAGTGGAGGGGCAGCTACTTATCAGCCCCAGCATTTT

d_gene: TRBD1
j_gene: TRBJ2-2
abundance: NA
v_gene: TRBV5-1
CDR3aa: CASSGAPGQNLPQSYMLFF
CDR3nt: TGCGCCAGCAGCGGAGCCCCGGGACAGAACCTACCACAATCTTATATGCTGTTTTTT

d_gene: TRBD1
j_gene: TRBJ1-2
abundance: NA
v_gene: TRBV6-1
CDR3aa: CASSGKQGNYGYTF
CDR3nt: TGTGCCAGCAGTGGCAAACAGGGGAACTATGGCTACACCTTC

d_gene: TRBD1
j_gene: TRBJ2-1
abundance: NA
v_gene: TRBV2
CDR3aa: CASSRQGGTWNEQFF
CDR3nt: TGTGCCAGCAGTCGACAGGGGGGGACGTGGAATGAGCAGTTCTTC

d_gene: NA
j_gene: TRBJ2-3
abundance: NA
v_gene: TRBV27
CDR3aa: CASSAGHTIDTQYF
CDR3nt: TGTGCCAGCAGTGCCGGACATACTATAGATACGCAGTATTTT

d_gene: NA
j_gene: TRBJ2-7
abundance: NA
v_gene: TRBV19
CDR3aa: CASSIGQGYEQYF
CDR3nt: TGTGCCAGTAGTATAGGCCAGGGCTACGAGCAGTACTTC

d_gene: NA
j_gene: TRBJ1-2
abundance: NA
v_gene: TRBV6-5
CDR3aa: CASSTPGSHYGYTF
CDR3nt: TGTGCCAGCAGTACCCCAGGGTCTCACTATGGCTACACCTTC

d_gene: NA
j_gene: TRBJ2-7
abundance: NA
v_gene: TRBV15
CDR3aa: CATSRQGTHEQYF
CDR3nt: TGTGCCACCAGCAGACAGGGTACCCACGAGCAGTACTTC

d_gene: NA
j_gene: TRBJ1-5
abundance: NA
v_gene: TRBV6-6
CDR3aa: CASTPGVGQPQHF
CDR3nt: TGTGCCAGCACCCCGGGGGTCGGTCAGCCCCAGCATTTT

d_gene: NA
j_gene: TRBJ2-5
abundance: once
v_gene: TRBV7-9
CDR3aa: CASSGQLAVGTQYF
CDR3nt: TGTGCCAGCAGCGGACAGTTGGCCGTGGGGACCCAGTACTTC

d_gene: NA
j_gene: TRBJ2-7
abundance: NA
v_gene: TRBV7-9
CDR3aa: CASSWARESQYF
CDR3nt: TGTGCCAGCAGCTGGGCGAGGGAAAGCCAGTACTTC

d_gene: NA
j_gene: TRBJ2-1
abundance: few
v_gene: TRBV7-9
CDR3aa: CASSLARLGTRGEVNEQFF
CDR3nt: TGTGCCAGCAGCTTAGCGCGGCTAGGGACCCGTGGGGAGGTAAATGAGCAGTTCTTC

d_gene: TRBD2
j_gene: TRBJ2-3
abundance: NA
v_gene: TRBV5-1
CDR3aa: CASSPGLAGGLGDTQYF
CDR3nt: TGCGCCAGCAGCCCGGGACTAGCGGGGGGATTGGGAGATACGCAGTATTTT

d_gene: NA
j_gene: TRBJ2-6
abundance: NA
v_gene: TRBV19
CDR3aa: CASRSRMAGANVLTF
CDR3nt: TGTGCCAGTCGTAGCAGGATGGCTGGGGCCAACGTCCTGACTTTC

d_gene: NA
j_gene: TRBJ1-6
abundance: NA
v_gene: TRBV27
CDR3aa: CASSLSPGRNSPLHF
CDR3nt: TGTGCCAGCAGTTTATCACCAGGTCGTAATTCACCCCTCCACTTT

d_gene: NA
j_gene: TRBJ1-5
abundance: NA
v_gene: TRBV19
CDR3aa: CASRGLRFDQPQHF
CDR3nt: TGTGCCAGTAGGGGGCTTCGATTTGATCAGCCCCAGCATTTT

d_gene: NA
j_gene: TRBJ2-1
abundance: NA
v_gene: TRBV15
CDR3aa: CATSSSIAGSLYNEQFF
CDR3nt: TGTGCCACCAGCAGTTCAATCGCCGGGTCCCTCTACAATGAGCAGTTCTTC